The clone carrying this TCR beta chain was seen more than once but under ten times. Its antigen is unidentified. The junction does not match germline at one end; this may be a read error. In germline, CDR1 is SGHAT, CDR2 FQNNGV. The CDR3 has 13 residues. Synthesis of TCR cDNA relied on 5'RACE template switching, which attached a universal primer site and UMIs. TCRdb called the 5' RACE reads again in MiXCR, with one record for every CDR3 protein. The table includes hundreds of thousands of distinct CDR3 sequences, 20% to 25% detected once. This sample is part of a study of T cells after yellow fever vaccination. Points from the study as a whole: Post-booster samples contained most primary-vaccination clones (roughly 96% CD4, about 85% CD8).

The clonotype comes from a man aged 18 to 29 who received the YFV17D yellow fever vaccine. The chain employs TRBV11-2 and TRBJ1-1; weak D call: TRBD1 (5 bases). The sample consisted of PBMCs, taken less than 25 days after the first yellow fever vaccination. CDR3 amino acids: CASSFSGNAEAFF. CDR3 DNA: TGTGCCAGCAGCTTTTCAGGGAACGCTGAAGCTTTCTTT.